This T cell receptor beta chain is from a study of shared clonotypes between healthy human individuals. Method: immunoSEQ multiplex PCR; TCRdb's copy keeps in-frame clones and lacks some. Of a few million clones detected, around 95% appear once; the ten largest clones hold roughly 0.13%. Comments on this clone: The antigen remains undetermined.

Germline V CDR1 and CDR2: SGHRS, YFSETQ. The CDR3 length is 16 residues. Trimming at V came to 2 bases and at J to 7 bases, leaving 12 bases not matched to a gene. Notes on the study in general: Sequencing depth was expected to affect clonotype sharing among donors.

Memory CD4+ cells were the fraction left after CD45RA+ naive selection. The sequence was collected from a man younger than 35 in good health. The sequencing input was naive CD4+ T cells sorted from blood. Documented subset: CD45RA+ positively selected. The chain links TRBV5-1 to TRBJ2-3; 8 bases map to TRBD2. CDR3 nucleotides: TGCGCCAGCAGCTTTGGTTCTAGCGGGCGGCTTAATACGCAGTATTTT. Translation gives CASSFGSSGRLNTQYF.